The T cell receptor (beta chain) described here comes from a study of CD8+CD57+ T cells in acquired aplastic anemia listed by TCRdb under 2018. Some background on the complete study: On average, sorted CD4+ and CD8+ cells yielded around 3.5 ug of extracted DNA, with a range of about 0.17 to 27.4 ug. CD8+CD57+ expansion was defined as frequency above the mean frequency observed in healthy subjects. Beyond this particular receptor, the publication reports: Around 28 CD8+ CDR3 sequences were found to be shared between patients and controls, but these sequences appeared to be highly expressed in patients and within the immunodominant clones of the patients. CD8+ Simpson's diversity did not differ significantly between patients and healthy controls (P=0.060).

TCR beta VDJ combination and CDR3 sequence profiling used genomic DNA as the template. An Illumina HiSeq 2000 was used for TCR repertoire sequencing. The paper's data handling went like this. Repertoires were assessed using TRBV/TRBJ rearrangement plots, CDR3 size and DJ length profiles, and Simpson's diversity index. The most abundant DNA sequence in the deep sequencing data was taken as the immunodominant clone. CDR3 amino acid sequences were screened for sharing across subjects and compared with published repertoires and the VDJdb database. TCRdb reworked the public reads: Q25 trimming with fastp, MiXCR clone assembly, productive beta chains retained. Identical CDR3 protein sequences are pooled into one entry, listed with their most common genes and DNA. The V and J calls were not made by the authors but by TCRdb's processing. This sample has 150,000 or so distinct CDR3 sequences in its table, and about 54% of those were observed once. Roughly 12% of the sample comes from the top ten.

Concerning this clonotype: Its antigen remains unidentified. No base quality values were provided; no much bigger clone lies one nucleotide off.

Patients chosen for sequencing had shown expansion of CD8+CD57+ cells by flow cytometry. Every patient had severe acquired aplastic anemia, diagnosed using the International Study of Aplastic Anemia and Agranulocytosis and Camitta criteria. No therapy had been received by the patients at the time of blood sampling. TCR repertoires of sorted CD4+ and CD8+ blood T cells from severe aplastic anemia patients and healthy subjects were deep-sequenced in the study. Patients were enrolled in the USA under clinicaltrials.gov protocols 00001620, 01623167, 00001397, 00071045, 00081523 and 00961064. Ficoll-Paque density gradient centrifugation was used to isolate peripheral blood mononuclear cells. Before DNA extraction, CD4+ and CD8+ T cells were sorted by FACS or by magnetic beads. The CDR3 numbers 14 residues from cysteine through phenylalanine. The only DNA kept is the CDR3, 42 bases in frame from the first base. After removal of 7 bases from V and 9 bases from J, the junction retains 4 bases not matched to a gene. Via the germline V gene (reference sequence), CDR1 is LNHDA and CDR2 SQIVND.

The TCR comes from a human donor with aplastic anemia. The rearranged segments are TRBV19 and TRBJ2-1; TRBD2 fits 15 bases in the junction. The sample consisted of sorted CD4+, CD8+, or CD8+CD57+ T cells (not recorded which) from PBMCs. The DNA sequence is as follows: TGTGCCAGTATTGGGACTAGCGGGGGGTCTGAGCAGTTCTTC. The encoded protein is CASIGTSGGSEQFF.